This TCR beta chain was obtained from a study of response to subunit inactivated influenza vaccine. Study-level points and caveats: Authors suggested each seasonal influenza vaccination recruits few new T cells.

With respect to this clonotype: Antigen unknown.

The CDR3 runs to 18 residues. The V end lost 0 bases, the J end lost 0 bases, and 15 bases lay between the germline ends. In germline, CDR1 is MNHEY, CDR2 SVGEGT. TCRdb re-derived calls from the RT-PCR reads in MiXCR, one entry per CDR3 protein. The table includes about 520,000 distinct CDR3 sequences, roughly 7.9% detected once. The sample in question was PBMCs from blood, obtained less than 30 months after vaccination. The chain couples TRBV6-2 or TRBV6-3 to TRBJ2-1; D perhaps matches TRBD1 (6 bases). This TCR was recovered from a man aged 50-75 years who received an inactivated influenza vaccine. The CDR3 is CASSYSTGTLSSYNEQFF. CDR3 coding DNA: TGTGCCAGCAGTTACTCCACAGGGACACTTAGCTCCTACAATGAGCAGTTCTTC.